The sequence of this TCR beta chain was determined in a study of blood T cells in healthy people across ages. A second about 6 to 12 cycle PCR used barcoded and J-beta primers. A single record per CDR3 protein comes from TCRdb applying MiXCR to the 5' RACE reads. The sample has 800,000 or so distinct CDR3 sequences, 60% to 80% seen once. Whole-study results and caveats: Expanded clonotype shifts may have been confounded, as the donors had an unknown CMV status.

Between the trimmed V and J ends, which lost 0 bases and 4 bases, there was a span of 14 bases. This CDR3 region has 16 residues. Germline V gene lookup returns CDR1 SGHRS and CDR2 YFSETQ. This clonotype was seen more than once but under ten times. What it recognizes is unknown. This receptor was obtained from a man aged 25-40 years in good health. Sequenced material: blood. The chain couples TRBV5-1 to TRBJ2-1; tentative D call: TRBD2 (6 bases). CDR3 DNA sequence: TGCGCCAGCAGCTTGGAGGGGCGGGGAGGTTACAATGAGCAGTTCTTC. This translates into CASSLEGRGGYNEQFF.